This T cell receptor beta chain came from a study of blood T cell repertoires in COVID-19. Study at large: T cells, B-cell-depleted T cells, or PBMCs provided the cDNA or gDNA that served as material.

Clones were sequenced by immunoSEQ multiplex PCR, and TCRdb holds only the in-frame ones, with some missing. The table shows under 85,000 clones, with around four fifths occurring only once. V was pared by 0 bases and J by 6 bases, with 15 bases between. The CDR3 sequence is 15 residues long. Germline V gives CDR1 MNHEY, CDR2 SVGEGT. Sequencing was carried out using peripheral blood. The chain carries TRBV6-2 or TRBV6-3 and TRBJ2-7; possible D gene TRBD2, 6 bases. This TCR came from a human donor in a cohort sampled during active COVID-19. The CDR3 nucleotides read TGTGCCAGCAGTTACTCGAGCGGTTGGGGAGGCGAGCAGTACTTC. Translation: CASSYSSGWGGEQYF.